Below, 10 T cell receptor beta chains from the same sample are listed, as sequenced in a study of cytomegalovirus exposure and HLA in healthy donors. PCR amplification relied on 60 Vbeta primers (plus 13 Jbeta primers). The assay was immunoSEQ multiplex PCR, and TCRdb's table has in-frame clones only and misses some. This sample yields 130,000 or so clones, of which under 85% are seen a single time; around 5.8% belongs to the top ten. Specimen: PBMCs. The receptors stem from a man aged 18 to 30 in good health and CMV-seropositive.

This sequence joins TRBV27 and TRBJ1-5, with TRBD1 matching over 7 bases. The V gene's germline CDR1 is MNHEY and CDR2 SMNVEV (reference sequence). With 0 bases clipped from V and 2 bases from J, the junction kept 1 base outside the gene matches. This CDR3 is 15 amino acids long. The chain's CDR3 is CASSLSGGGNQPQHF. DNA of the CDR3: TGTGCCAGCAGTTTATCAGGGGGCGGCAATCAGCCCCAGCATTTT.

This chain joins TRBV11-2 and TRBJ1-1; D gene ambiguous. The CDR3 runs 19 residues. Germline V gene sequence: CDR1 SGHAT, CDR2 FQNNGV. The V and J ends lost 0 bases and 1 base respectively, with 21 bases between them. CDR3 nucleotide sequence: TGTGCCAGCAGCTTAGATGTTTTGGCGGCGCTTCAACCGAACACTGAAGCTTTCTTT. As protein: CASSLDVLAALQPNTEAFF.

The rearrangement links TRBV28 to TRBJ2-1; D gene ambiguous. Per the germline V gene, CDR1 is MDHEN and CDR2 is SYDVKM. V was clipped by 3 bases and J by 2 bases, with 8 bases between them. This CDR3 comprises 14 residues. The CDR3 protein is CASSLSLAYNEQFF. The CDR3 DNA sequence: TGTGCCAGCAGTTTGAGTCTGGCCTACAATGAGCAGTTCTTC.

This clone showed up just a few times. This rearrangement joins TRBV5-4 to TRBJ1-1, with a weak D call TRBD1 (5 bases). The CDR3 length is 13 residues. Germline loops: CDR1 SGHNT, CDR2 YYREEE (reference sequence). V lost 3 bases and J 4 bases, leaving 10 bases between the germline ends. The CDR3: CASSSDIGTEAFF. CDR3 sequence (DNA): TGTGCCAGCAGCTCGGACATAGGCACTGAAGCTTTCTTT.

The V gene is TRBV6-6, the J gene TRBJ2-1; 8 bases match TRBD2. V trimming: 5 bases; J trimming: 3 bases; junction bases outside the gene matches: 9. CDR1 is MNHNY, CDR2 SVGAGI, per germline (reference sequence). The CDR3 consists of 16 residues. CDR3 region: CASSTPLAGNYNEQFF. CDR3 nucleotides: TGTGCCAGCAGTACCCCATTAGCGGGAAACTACAATGAGCAGTTCTTC.

The gene calls are TRBV6-4 and TRBJ1-1, with D tentatively TRBD1 (6 bases). Germline V gives CDR1 MRHNA, CDR2 SNTAGT. The V and J ends lost 6 bases and 1 base respectively, with 12 bases between them. This CDR3 spans 14 amino acids. The CDR3 spells CASRTDSPNTEAFF. The CDR3, as DNA: TGTGCCAGCAGGACGGACAGCCCGAACACTGAAGCTTTCTTT.

The chain has TRBV5-6 and TRBJ2-7, with D possibly being TRBD1 (6 bases). The CDR3 totals 14 residues. From germline, CDR1 is SGHDT and CDR2 YYEEEE. V was trimmed by 4 bases and J by 5 bases, leaving 16 bases between them. DNA for the CDR3: TGTGCCAGCAGCCGAATCACAGGGCCCAACGAGCAGTACTTC. Translated, it gives CASSRITGPNEQYF.

The chain couples TRBV6-5 to TRBJ1-2; weak D call: TRBD1 (5 bases). The length of the CDR3 is 13 residues. Germline V lookup: CDR1 MNHEY, CDR2 SVGAGI. V was cut by 2 bases and J by 7 bases, with 11 bases left in between. CDR3 sequence reads: CASSYLPQGGYTF. CDR3 DNA sequence: TGTGCCAGCAGTTACCTTCCCCAGGGTGGCTACACCTTC.

This sequence joins TRBV5-6 and TRBJ2-7; 12 positions agree with TRBD2. This CDR3 region has 15 residues. V lost 4 bases and J lost 3; bases outside the gene matches: 5. Germline lookup yields CDR1 SGHDT and CDR2 YYEEEE. The CDR3 DNA is TGTGCCAGCAGCCGGACTAGCGGGATAGTCTACGAGCAGTACTTC. Translation: CASSRTSGIVYEQYF.

V is TRBV7-3 and J is TRBJ2-1; 12 nucleotides align to TRBD1. J was trimmed by 9 bases and V by 4 bases; bases with no gene match: 4. Looked up from germline, CDR1 is SGHTA and CDR2 is FQGTGA. The CDR3 covers 14 residues. The chain's CDR3 is CASSSGTGGGEQFF. The CDR3 DNA reads as TGTGCCAGCAGCTCCGGGACAGGGGGCGGTGAGCAGTTCTTC.